This T cell receptor beta chain was captured in a study of blood T cell repertoires in COVID-19. Study-level information: COVID-19 samples, acute and convalescent, were from the United States, Italy and Spain. In each case, the material was cDNA or gDNA derived from T cells, B-cell-depleted T cells, or PBMCs.

As originally analysed: Amplification of reference gene primers was used by the study to estimate nucleated cell counts. Assay used: immunoSEQ multiplex PCR; TCRdb lists only in-frame clones, some missing. V and J calls and clone size are copied from that table; D and trimming were computed from the DNA. The sample lists 300,000 or so clones; around four fifths were seen once. J gave up 2 bases and V 6 bases, and 7 bases lay outside the gene matches. Per the germline V gene, CDR1 is SNHLY and CDR2 is FYNNEI. The CDR3 covers 15 residues. The receptor was isolated from a woman aged 45-65 years with active or convalescent COVID-19. Sequencing was done on a sample of peripheral blood. The V and J genes are TRBV2 and TRBJ2-3; 8 bases match TRBD1. CDR3 coding DNA: TGTGCCAGCAGAATGGACAGGGCCCCCACAGATACGCAGTATTTT. It is translated as CASRMDRAPTDTQYF.